This TCR beta chain was obtained from a study of CD8+ T cells in alopecia areata. Study outcomes and limitations: The link between baseline CD8+ expansion and response remains uncertain with one nonresponder. Scalp and blood retained many expanded lesional clones during tofacitinib. Expanded CD8+ clones among the top 100, as well as scalp clonality, were significantly decreased by tofacitinib.

Sequencing used cDNA as its template, made by extracting RNA and reverse transcribing it. Sequenced by immunoSEQ multiplex PCR; TCRdb stores in-frame clones only, minus some. The repertoire holds 130,000 to 150,000 clones, with around 82% as singletons. This CDR3 region has 14 residues. Germline V lookup: CDR1 MNHEY, CDR2 SMNVEV (reference sequence). Trimming left V 6 bases short and J 4 bases short, with 15 bases between. Described treatment: oral pan-JAK inhibitor, 5-10 mg twice daily. Comment on this clone: Its antigen remains unknown.

This TCR derives from a human donor with alopecia areata. The sequences come from CD8+ T cells sorted from blood, collected at week 4, from a patient treated with tofacitinib. The rearrangement uses TRBV27 and TRBJ1-2; tentatively, D is TRBD1 (5 bases). The CDR3 nucleotides are TGTGCCAGCAGCCCGGAGACAGCGCCCTATGGCTACACCTTC. Translated, it gives CASSPETAPYGYTF.